These T cell receptor beta chains were read from a single sample in a study of cytomegalovirus exposure and HLA in healthy donors. The method was immunoSEQ multiplex PCR; TCRdb's version includes in-frame clones alone and lacks a portion of them. The data contain approximately 160,000 clones, about 77% of them singletons. Input material: PBMCs. The source is a male donor in good health and CMV-seropositive. CDR3s include the opening cysteine and the closing phenylalanine or tryptophan. D genes are given only for firm matches. Clone size appears in some rows only: once, few, many, or a class for an expanded clone.

V gene: TRBV10-2; D gene: NA; clone size: NA; J gene: TRBJ1-1; CDR3 DNA: TGCGCCAGCAGTGATTGGAGGGCTGAAGCTTTCTTT; CDR3 protein: CASSDWRAEAFF
V gene: TRBV19; D gene: TRBD1; clone size: NA; J gene: TRBJ1-1; CDR3 DNA: TGTGCCAGTAGTGCTACAGGGGGCTCGGGGACTGAAGCTTTCTTT; CDR3 protein: CASSATGGSGTEAFF
V gene: TRBV6-6; D gene: TRBD1; clone size: NA; J gene: TRBJ2-7; CDR3 DNA: TGTGCCAGCAGGGAGACAGGGTCGACCTACGAGCAGTACTTC; CDR3 protein: CASRETGSTYEQYF
V gene: TRBV19; D gene: NA; clone size: NA; J gene: TRBJ1-2; CDR3 DNA: TGTGCCAGTAGAGGGGCAGGGTACGGCTACACCTTC; CDR3 protein: CASRGAGYGYTF
V gene: TRBV7-2; D gene: TRBD1; clone size: few; J gene: TRBJ1-5; CDR3 DNA: TGTGCCAGCAGCTCGACAGGGAGCCAATGGCCCCAGCATTTT; CDR3 protein: CASSSTGSQWPQHF
V gene: TRBV4-1; D gene: NA; clone size: NA; J gene: TRBJ2-7; CDR3 DNA: TGCGCCAGCAGCCAAGACGGCTCCCGGAGCGAGCAGTACTTC; CDR3 protein: CASSQDGSRSEQYF
V gene: TRBV7-2; D gene: TRBD2; clone size: NA; J gene: TRBJ2-3; CDR3 DNA: TGTGCCAGCAGACCTAGCGGGGGTGGCGATACGCAGTATTTT; CDR3 protein: CASRPSGGGDTQYF
V gene: TRBV19; D gene: NA; clone size: NA; J gene: TRBJ1-1; CDR3 DNA: TGTGCCAGTATGACTCCCACCTTGAGGACTGAAGCTTTCTTT; CDR3 protein: CASMTPTLRTEAFF
V gene: TRBV10-3; D gene: TRBD2; clone size: NA; J gene: TRBJ2-3; CDR3 DNA: TGTGCCATCAGTCTTAGCGGGGGGACGTCAGATACGCAGTATTTT; CDR3 protein: CAISLSGGTSDTQYF
V gene: TRBV18; D gene: TRBD2; clone size: NA; J gene: TRBJ2-7; CDR3 DNA: TGTGCCAGCTCACCCGGGACTACCGGCTCCTACGAGCAGTACTTC; CDR3 protein: CASSPGTTGSYEQYF
V gene: TRBV7-2; D gene: TRBD2; clone size: NA; J gene: TRBJ2-1; CDR3 DNA: TGTGCCAGCAGCTTATGGCGAGCGGGGGGACGGGAGCAGTTCTTC; CDR3 protein: CASSLWRAGGREQFF
V gene: TRBV5-1; D gene: NA; clone size: few; J gene: TRBJ2-5; CDR3 DNA: TGCGCCAGCAGCGTCGCCAGGGAGACCCAGTACTTC; CDR3 protein: CASSVARETQYF
V gene: TRBV9; D gene: NA; clone size: NA; J gene: TRBJ1-3; CDR3 DNA: TGTGCCAGCAGCGTAGAGCCCCCAAACCCGGGGGCTGGAAACACCATATATTTT; CDR3 protein: CASSVEPPNPGAGNTIYF
V gene: TRBV27; D gene: NA; clone size: NA; J gene: TRBJ1-1; CDR3 DNA: TGTGCCAGCAGTTTCGGGGGTCATTGGACTGAAGCTTTCTTT; CDR3 protein: CASSFGGHWTEAFF
V gene: TRBV4-1; D gene: TRBD1; clone size: NA; J gene: TRBJ1-2; CDR3 DNA: TGCGCCAGCAGACAACCGGGACAGGGCTTGTGGAGTGGCTACACCTTC; CDR3 protein: CASRQPGQGLWSGYTF
V gene: TRBV7-9; D gene: NA; clone size: NA; J gene: TRBJ1-1; CDR3 DNA: TGTGCCAGCAGCCCGAAAGAGACGGGAAAGTATAAAGCTTTCTTT; CDR3 protein: CASSPKETGKYKAFF
V gene: TRBV6-5; D gene: NA; clone size: NA; J gene: TRBJ1-5; CDR3 DNA: TGTGCCAGCAGTCGATATGGGCTCGCGGGTCAGCCCCAGCATTTT; CDR3 protein: CASSRYGLAGQPQHF
V gene: TRBV30; D gene: NA; clone size: NA; J gene: TRBJ1-3; CDR3 DNA: TGTGCCTGGGGTTCGGCAGGCTCTGGAAACACCATATATTTT; CDR3 protein: CAWGSAGSGNTIYF
V gene: TRBV4-2; D gene: NA; clone size: NA; J gene: TRBJ1-1; CDR3 DNA: TGTGCCAGCAGCCAAATCCAGGGCAGGAGCACTGAAGCTTTCTTT; CDR3 protein: CASSQIQGRSTEAFF
V gene: TRBV9; D gene: NA; clone size: NA; J gene: TRBJ2-7; CDR3 DNA: TGTGCCAGCAGCCCCCCGAGCGGGTCCTCCTACGAGCAGTACTTC; CDR3 protein: CASSPPSGSSYEQYF
V gene: TRBV15; D gene: NA; clone size: NA; J gene: TRBJ2-3; CDR3 DNA: TGTGCCACCAGGCGAGACACAGATACGCAGTATTTT; CDR3 protein: CATRRDTDTQYF
V gene: TRBV19; D gene: NA; clone size: NA; J gene: TRBJ2-1; CDR3 DNA: TGTGCCAGTAGTATCCGAGAGAATGAGCAGTTCTTC; CDR3 protein: CASSIRENEQFF
V gene: TRBV6-5; D gene: TRBD1; clone size: NA; J gene: TRBJ2-1; CDR3 DNA: TGTGCCAGCAGTCACCGGGACAGGTCCTACAATGAGCAGTTCTTC; CDR3 protein: CASSHRDRSYNEQFF
V gene: TRBV20-1; D gene: NA; clone size: once; J gene: TRBJ1-2; CDR3 DNA: TGCAGTGCTGAGGGGGTCTATGGCTACACCTTC; CDR3 protein: CSAEGVYGYTF
V gene: TRBV6-1; D gene: NA; clone size: few; J gene: TRBJ1-5; CDR3 DNA: TGTGCCAGCAGGCCAGGGGTTATTAGCAATCAGCCCCAGCATTTT; CDR3 protein: CASRPGVISNQPQHF
V gene: TRBV7-6; D gene: TRBD2; clone size: NA; J gene: TRBJ2-5; CDR3 DNA: TGTGCCAGCACCCGGGGGGCTAGCGGGGGGGCCCAAGAGACCCAGTACTTC; CDR3 protein: CASTRGASGGAQETQYF
V gene: TRBV27; D gene: NA; clone size: NA; J gene: TRBJ2-1; CDR3 DNA: TGTGCCAGCAAGGGAGAGACTTACAATGAGCAGTTCTTC; CDR3 protein: CASKGETYNEQFF
V gene: TRBV6-1; D gene: TRBD1; clone size: NA; J gene: TRBJ2-7; CDR3 DNA: TGTGCCAGCAGGGGGTTGACAGGGCCAACCTACGAGCAGTACTTC; CDR3 protein: CASRGLTGPTYEQYF
V gene: TRBV5-1; D gene: TRBD2; clone size: NA; J gene: TRBJ2-7; CDR3 DNA: TGCGCCAGCAACGGGGAGCTAGCGGGGGGGCAAACCTACGAGCAGTACTTC; CDR3 protein: CASNGELAGGQTYEQYF
V gene: TRBV11-2; D gene: NA; clone size: NA; J gene: TRBJ1-2; CDR3 DNA: TGTGCCAGCAGCTTTGGGCCCTATGGCTACACCTTC; CDR3 protein: CASSFGPYGYTF
V gene: TRBV19; D gene: TRBD1; clone size: NA; J gene: TRBJ1-5; CDR3 DNA: TGTGCCAGTAGTATCGACAGGGGCAGGCAGCCCCAGCATTTT; CDR3 protein: CASSIDRGRQPQHF
V gene: TRBV6-5; D gene: NA; clone size: NA; J gene: TRBJ1-1; CDR3 DNA: TGTGCCAGCAGTAGCGCCAAAGCTTTCTTT; CDR3 protein: CASSSAKAFF
V gene: TRBV11-2; D gene: TRBD1; clone size: NA; J gene: TRBJ1-1; CDR3 DNA: TGTGCCAGCAGCTTAGCCGGGACAGATAACACTGAAGCTTTCTTT; CDR3 protein: CASSLAGTDNTEAFF
V gene: TRBV7-8; D gene: NA; clone size: NA; J gene: TRBJ2-7; CDR3 DNA: TGTGCCAGCAGCTTAGCGTACTCCTACGAGCAGTACTTC; CDR3 protein: CASSLAYSYEQYF
V gene: TRBV18; D gene: TRBD1; clone size: NA; J gene: TRBJ1-1; CDR3 DNA: TGTGCCAGCTCAACACGACAGGGATCGGATGAAGCTTTCTTT; CDR3 protein: CASSTRQGSDEAFF
V gene: TRBV15; D gene: TRBD2; clone size: NA; J gene: TRBJ2-1; CDR3 DNA: TGTGCCACCAGCCCTAAAGGGTTCGGGGGGAATGAGCAGTTCTTC; CDR3 protein: CATSPKGFGGNEQFF
V gene: TRBV27; D gene: NA; clone size: NA; J gene: TRBJ1-1; CDR3 DNA: TGTGCCAGCAGTCTTGGACTGGGAGGGGACACTGAAGCTTTCTTT; CDR3 protein: CASSLGLGGDTEAFF
V gene: TRBV15; D gene: TRBD1; clone size: NA; J gene: TRBJ2-1; CDR3 DNA: TGTGCCACCAGCACAGACAGGGAAGTCAATGAGCAGTTCTTC; CDR3 protein: CATSTDREVNEQFF
V gene: TRBV2; D gene: NA; clone size: NA; J gene: TRBJ1-1; CDR3 DNA: TGTGCCAGCAGCTTCGCAGGTGACGAAGCTTTCTTT; CDR3 protein: CASSFAGDEAFF
V gene: TRBV4-1; D gene: TRBD1; clone size: NA; J gene: TRBJ1-2; CDR3 DNA: TGCGCCAGCCGGAAACCGGGACAGGGGTACGGCGGCTACACCTTC; CDR3 protein: CASRKPGQGYGGYTF
V gene: TRBV19; D gene: NA; clone size: few; J gene: TRBJ1-1; CDR3 DNA: TGTGCCACCTTTCTCGGGAACACTGAAGCTTTCTTT; CDR3 protein: CATFLGNTEAFF
V gene: TRBV7-2; D gene: TRBD2; clone size: NA; J gene: TRBJ2-3; CDR3 DNA: TGTGCCAGCAGCTTAATGCGCGGGGGATATAGACCGCGCACAGATACGCAGTATTTT; CDR3 protein: CASSLMRGGYRPRTDTQYF
V gene: TRBV30; D gene: NA; clone size: NA; J gene: TRBJ1-1; CDR3 DNA: TGTGCCTGGGGTACTGGGAACACTGAAGCTTTCTTT; CDR3 protein: CAWGTGNTEAFF
V gene: TRBV9; D gene: NA; clone size: NA; J gene: TRBJ2-3; CDR3 DNA: TGTGCCAGCAACAGAGCAGGGGCCTTAGATACGCAGTATTTT; CDR3 protein: CASNRAGALDTQYF